The 32 T cell receptor beta chains listed next were all sequenced from one sample in a study of OX40 agonist ivuxolimab in advanced cancers. This table comes from immunoSEQ multiplex PCR, and its TCRdb copy is limited to in-frame clones, with some not included. The sample yields tens of thousands of clones, about 85% seen once. The sample here was CD4+ or CD8+ T cells sorted from blood, taken in a trial of the OX40 agonist ivuxolimab. The receptors were gathered from an adult with an advanced solid tumor such as melanoma, head and neck, liver or kidney cancer.

The chain is built from TRBV6-1 and TRBJ2-2, with D tentatively TRBD1 (6 bases). V was clipped by 6 bases and J by 5 bases, with 10 bases between them. The CDR3 is made up of 13 amino acids. Germline V gene lookup returns CDR1 MNHNS and CDR2 SASEGT. The CDR3 spells CASRGHPTGELFF. CDR3 coding DNA: TGTGCCAGCAGGGGACACCCGACCGGGGAGCTGTTTTTT.

This chain joins TRBV29-1 and TRBJ2-3; D ambiguous. The V and J ends lost 4 bases and 2 bases respectively, with 7 bases between them. The CDR3 runs to 12 residues. Germline-derived CDR1 and CDR2 are SQVTM and ANQGSEA. This CDR3 is CSVVTHTDTQYF. Written as DNA, the CDR3 is TGCAGCGTTGTTACCCACACAGATACGCAGTATTTT.

The rearrangement uses TRBV11-1 and TRBJ1-1; D call uncertain. The CDR3 length is 14 residues. With 1 base removed from V and 3 bases from J, the gap between germline ends came to 9 bases. Germline CDR1 is SGHAT and CDR2 is FQDESV (reference sequence). Written as DNA, the CDR3 is TGTGCCAGCAGCTTAGGAGGTCGAGACACTGAAGCTTTCTTT. Its translation: CASSLGGRDTEAFF.

The gene calls are TRBV10-3 and TRBJ1-1; D gene ambiguous. CDR1 and CDR2 (germline): ENHRY, SYGVKD. Trimming took off 4 bases at V and 5 bases at J, with 8 bases between the two ends. The CDR3 runs to 12 residues. The CDR3 region has the DNA TGTGCCATCAGTGCGTTGGGGACTGAAGCTTTCTTT. Translated, it gives CAISALGTEAFF.

The chain couples TRBV4-3 to TRBJ1-6; tentatively, D is TRBD1 (5 bases). The V end lost 0 bases, the J end lost 0 bases, and 15 bases lay between the germline ends. CDR1 and CDR2 (germline): LGHNA, YSLEER. The CDR3 length is 19 residues. CDR3 sequence: CASSQDPWGDPSYNSPLHF. CDR3 DNA: TGCGCCAGCAGCCAAGATCCTTGGGGGGACCCCTCCTATAATTCACCCCTCCACTTT.

The chain uses TRBV7-2 and TRBJ2-5; 9 bases match TRBD2. V lost 1 base to trimming and J lost 4 bases; unmatched junction nucleotides: 4. Germline V gene sequence: CDR1 SGHTA, CDR2 FQGNSA. This CDR3 is 15 amino acids long. The CDR3 reads CASSLGRGGVETQYF. DNA of the CDR3: TGTGCCAGCAGCTTAGGGCGGGGGGGCGTAGAGACCCAGTACTTC.

In its sample, this clone was seen once. V gene TRBV5-4 combines with J gene TRBJ1-1; D not certain. This CDR3 is 14 amino acids long. The germline gives CDR1 SGHNT, CDR2 YYREEE (reference sequence). Trimming removed 0 bases at V and 1 base at J, with 7 bases between. The CDR3 sequence: CASSLGHANTEAFF. The CDR3 coding sequence is TGTGCCAGCAGCTTGGGACATGCGAACACTGAAGCTTTCTTT.

This clone was counted between two and nine times. This sequence joins TRBV7-2 and TRBJ2-2; no definite D call. The CDR3 consists of 14 residues. Trimming shortened V by 5 bases and J by 7 bases, and 14 bases separated the two germline ends. Germline V gives CDR1 SGHTA, CDR2 FQGNSA. The CDR3 DNA is TGTGCCAGCAGCCCGGGCCCGGCCGACGGGGAGCTGTTTTTT. It specifies CASSPGPADGELFF.

J is TRBJ1-1 and V is TRBV5-1; D perhaps matches TRBD1 (5 bases). CDR3 length: 14 amino acids. CDR1 and CDR2 (germline): SGHRS, YFSETQ. V gave up 0 bases and J gave up 5 bases, with 11 bases separating them. The CDR3 loop reads CASSLDVGGTEAFF. CDR3 sequence (DNA): TGCGCCAGCAGCTTGGATGTGGGGGGGACTGAAGCTTTCTTT.

The V call is TRBV28, the J call TRBJ2-2, with 10 bases aligning to TRBD2. The V segment lost 3 bases and the J segment 5 bases; nucleotides outside the gene matches: 9. Germline CDR1 MDHEN, CDR2 SYDVKM. CDR3 length equals 17 residues. CDR3 sequence reads: CASSFLRTSGRTGELFF. In DNA, the CDR3 is TGTGCCAGCAGTTTCTTGAGGACTAGCGGAAGGACCGGGGAGCTGTTTTTT. The full variable domain, rest sourced from reference TRBV28 and TRBJ2-2, is DVKVTQSSRYLVKRTGEKVFLECVQDMDHENMFWYRQDPGLGLRLIYFSYDVKMKEKGDIPEGYSVSREKKERFSLILESASTNQTSMYLCASSFLRTSGRTGELFFGEGSRLTVL.

Of note for this clone: In the same sample, other DNA sequences code for this CDR3. The CDR3 DNA reads TGTGCCAGCTCACCACTGGGGGGGCGGAACACTGAAGCTTTCTTT. As protein: CASSPLGGRNTEAFF. The chain combines TRBV18 with TRBJ1-1, with D maybe TRBD1 (6 bases). The CDR3 has 15 residues. V dropped 1 base and J dropped 1 base, with 10 bases sitting between them. Germline CDR1 is KGHSH and CDR2 is LQKENI.

This clone was counted only a few times. The chain carries TRBV4-1 and TRBJ1-1, with D uncertain. The V gene's germline CDR1 is MGHRA and CDR2 YSYEKL. The ends were cut back, 6 bases at V and 0 bases at J, with 14 bases in the middle. The CDR3 runs 15 residues. The CDR3 sequence: CASRDTYQVNTEAFF. The CDR3 nucleotides are TGCGCCAGCAGAGACACTTATCAGGTGAACACTGAAGCTTTCTTT.

V and J are TRBV10-3 and TRBJ2-3; D tentatively reads TRBD1 or TRBD2 (5 bases each). CDR3 length equals 11 residues. Germline values: CDR1 ENHRY, CDR2 SYGVKD. V lost 6 bases, J lost 5 bases, and 6 bases lay in between. The CDR3 here is CAIRGEDTQYF. The CDR3 bases are TGTGCCATCAGGGGGGAAGATACGCAGTATTTT.

The chain recombines TRBV5-1 with TRBJ1-4; D ambiguous. V dropped 3 bases and J dropped 5 bases, with 17 bases sitting between them. The CDR3 is made up of 16 amino acids. Germline V gene sequence: CDR1 SGHRS, CDR2 YFSETQ. The CDR3 sequence is CASSSGPREKNEKLFF. CDR3 nucleotide sequence: TGCGCCAGCAGCTCGGGCCCAAGGGAAAAAAATGAAAAACTGTTTTTT.

The chain links TRBV18 to TRBJ1-5; D uncertain. With 2 bases removed from V and 0 bases from J, the gap between germline ends came to 8 bases. Germline lookup yields CDR1 KGHSH and CDR2 LQKENI. The CDR3 is 15 amino acids. The CDR3 sequence is CASSPGAASNQPQHF. CDR3 coding DNA: TGTGCCAGCTCACCAGGCGCCGCTAGCAATCAGCCCCAGCATTTT.

V usage is TRBV6-4 and J usage is TRBJ1-1, with D perhaps matching TRBD1 (5 bases). Deletions cut 4 bases from V and 3 bases from J, with 9 bases between. The CDR3 contains 13 residues. Germline V gene lookup returns CDR1 MRHNA and CDR2 SNTAGT. This CDR3 is CASSAMGDTEAFF. The CDR3 DNA follows: TGTGCCAGCAGTGCGATGGGGGACACTGAAGCTTTCTTT.

The chain employs TRBV28 and TRBJ1-2; D gene uncertain. Trimming stripped 5 bases from V and 4 bases from J, with 11 bases between. Germline V gene data show CDR1 as MDHEN and CDR2 as SYDVKM. The CDR3 runs 13 residues. The DNA of the CDR3 is TGTGCCAGCAGTCCACAGCGCCTCTATGGCTACACCTTC. It translates to CASSPQRLYGYTF.

V usage is TRBV5-6 and J usage is TRBJ2-3, with D uncertain. This CDR3 is built from 14 residues. The V gene's germline CDR1 is SGHDT and CDR2 YYEEEE. Trimming took 0 bases from V and 2 from J, leaving 7 bases between them. The CDR3 DNA reads as TGTGCCAGCAGCTTGGCTGGGGACACAGATACGCAGTATTTT. As protein: CASSLAGDTDTQYF.

This chain uses TRBV9 with TRBJ2-3; 8 nucleotides align to TRBD2. CDR1 and CDR2 from the germline V gene are SGDLS and YYNGEE. Trimming removed 0 bases from V and 1 base from J; junction bases left unmatched: 16. CDR3 length equals 20 residues. In nucleotides, the CDR3 is TGTGCCAGCAGCGTAGACTGGAGCGGGGGATTTGGTGTTGGCACAGATACGCAGTATTTT. This sequence encodes CASSVDWSGGFGVGTDTQYF.

The chain uses TRBV28 and TRBJ2-5, with 8 bases identical to TRBD2. CDR1 is MDHEN and CDR2 is SYDVKM in the germline V gene. V shed 6 bases, J shed 6 bases, and the junction held 15 bases outside the gene matches. There are 16 residues in the CDR3. CDR3 loop: CASSGAGAGNGQTQYF. The CDR3 bases are TGTGCCAGCAGCGGAGCGGGAGCGGGTAATGGGCAGACCCAGTACTTC.

J is TRBJ2-2 and V is TRBV6-1, with D uncertain. In germline, CDR1 is MNHNS, CDR2 SASEGT. The V end was cut by 0 bases, the J end by 1 base, with 3 bases between. The CDR3 is 14 amino acids. This CDR3 reads CASSEAGNTGELFF. The CDR3 nucleotides are TGTGCCAGCAGTGAAGCTGGGAACACCGGGGAGCTGTTTTTT.

Details on this clone: The same CDR3 arises from other DNA sequences in this sample as well. The V call is TRBV6-5, the J call TRBJ1-1; 7 bases map to TRBD1. This CDR3 contains 14 residues. In germline, CDR1 is MNHEY, CDR2 SVGAGI. Trimming at V came to 6 bases and at J to 1 base, leaving 5 bases not matched to a gene. The CDR3 protein is CASSSRTGNTEAFF. CDR3 coding DNA: TGTGCCAGCAGCAGTCGGACAGGGAACACTGAAGCTTTCTTT.

This chain uses TRBV28 with TRBJ2-3; weak D call: TRBD1 (8 bases). This CDR3 comprises 16 residues. V lost 5 bases and J 3 bases, leaving 18 bases between the germline ends. Germline V gene sequence: CDR1 MDHEN, CDR2 SYDVKM. This CDR3 is CASSRRTGRGTDTQYF. The CDR3 bases are TGTGCCAGCAGTCGGCGGACAGGGCGGGGGACAGATACGCAGTATTTT.

The CDR3 DNA reads as TGTGCCAGTAGTATCCTCGGCGGCGGGGGAGAGACCCAGTACTTC. Its protein is CASSILGGGGETQYF. This chain uses TRBV19 with TRBJ2-5; 7 bases align to TRBD2. Germline CDR1 and CDR2: LNHDA and SQIVND (reference sequence). Germline trimming cut 3 bases from V and 4 bases from J; bases unmatched to any gene: 8. The CDR3 totals 15 residues.

V is TRBV30 and J is TRBJ1-2; D is perhaps TRBD1 (6 bases). Per the germline V gene, CDR1 is GTSNPN and CDR2 is SVGIG (reference sequence). V dropped 1 base and J dropped 4 bases, with 13 bases sitting between them. The CDR3 extends over 14 amino acids. The CDR3, as DNA: TGTGCCTGGAGTGAAACAGGGAGGAGCTATGGCTACACCTTC. It codes for CAWSETGRSYGYTF.

The chain has TRBV7-2 and TRBJ1-2, with D unclear. This CDR3 is built from 16 residues. The germline V gene has CDR1 SGHTA and CDR2 FQGNSA. Trimming pared 1 base from V and 2 bases from J, leaving 14 bases between. For the CDR3, the DNA is TGTGCCAGCAGCTTAGGAGTAGGAGTTTCCAACTATGGCTACACCTTC. This sequence encodes CASSLGVGVSNYGYTF.

The V call is TRBV19, the J call TRBJ1-2, with D hard to call. V was shortened by 1 base and J by 5 bases, with 17 bases between the two germline ends. The CDR3 is made up of 16 amino acids. Germline-derived CDR1 and CDR2 are LNHDA and SQIVND (reference sequence). The DNA of the CDR3 is TGTGCCAGTAGTATAGTTTTTTTAGGGCCGGAGTATGGCTACACCTTC. Its translation: CASSIVFLGPEYGYTF.

The rearrangement uses TRBV10-3 and TRBJ1-2; D might be TRBD1 (5 bases). The length of the CDR3 is 16 residues. Trimming shortened V by 6 bases and J by 1 base, and 18 bases separated the two germline ends. CDR1 and CDR2 (germline): ENHRY, SYGVKD. CDR3 coding DNA: TGTGCCATCAGCGAATCCCCCGGGACGGGTAACTATGGCTACACCTTC. This gives the protein CAISESPGTGNYGYTF.

This clone has only a few counts. The gene calls are TRBV5-4 and TRBJ2-1; 11 nucleotides match TRBD2. The CDR3 has 15 residues. Germline CDR1 is SGHNT and CDR2 is YYREEE (reference sequence). V lost 4 bases to trimming and J lost 6 bases; unmatched junction nucleotides: 6. The CDR3, as DNA: TGTGCCAGCAGCCCTACTAGCGGGAGTAGCAATGAGCAGTTCTTC. This encodes CASSPTSGSSNEQFF.

The chain links TRBV12-5 to TRBJ2-5; unclear D gene. The CDR3 contains 14 residues. Trimming stripped 1 base from V and 5 bases from J, with 11 bases between. Germline loops: CDR1 LGHNT, CDR2 FRNRAP. In DNA form, the CDR3 reads TGTGCTAGTGGTTTGGGGGGTTTGAGGGAGACCCAGTACTTC. This gives the protein CASGLGGLRETQYF.

V and J are TRBV4-2 and TRBJ2-3; a weak D match, TRBD2 (5 bases). The V end lost 4 bases, the J end lost 2 bases, and 13 bases lay between the germline ends. Germline CDR1 reads LGHNA; CDR2 reads YNFKEQ. CDR3 length: 15 residues. Here the CDR3 DNA reads TGTGCCAGCAGCCCCCTACTAGGCGACACAGATACGCAGTATTTT. Its protein product is CASSPLLGDTDTQYF.

This rearrangement joins TRBV7-9 to TRBJ1-2; the D gene is possibly TRBD1 (5 bases). The germline gives CDR1 SEHNR, CDR2 FQNEAQ (reference sequence). Trimming removed 0 bases at V and 2 bases at J, with 10 bases between. CDR3 length equals 15 residues. The CDR3 DNA reads TGTGCCAGCAGCTTAGCGGGGGAACAGAACTATGGCTACACCTTC. Its protein is CASSLAGEQNYGYTF.